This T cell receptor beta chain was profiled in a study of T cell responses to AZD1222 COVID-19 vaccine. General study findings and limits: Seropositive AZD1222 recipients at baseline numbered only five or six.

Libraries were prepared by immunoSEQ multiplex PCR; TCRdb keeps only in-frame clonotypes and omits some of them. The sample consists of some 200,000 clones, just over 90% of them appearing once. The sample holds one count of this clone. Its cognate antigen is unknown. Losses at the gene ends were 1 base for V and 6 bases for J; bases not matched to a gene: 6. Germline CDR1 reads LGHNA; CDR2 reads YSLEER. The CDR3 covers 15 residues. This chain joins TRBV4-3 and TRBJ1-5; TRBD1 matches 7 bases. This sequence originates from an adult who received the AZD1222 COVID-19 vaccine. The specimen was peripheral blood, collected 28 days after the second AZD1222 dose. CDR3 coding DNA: TGCGCCAGCAGCCAAGTTTTGACAGGGAGTCAGCCCCAGCATTTT. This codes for CASSQVLTGSQPQHF.